This paragraph covers one T cell receptor (beta chain) sequence. This entry belongs to a study of CD8 T cells in Susac syndrome. Purification of the CD8+ and CD4+ T cells relied on negative isolation, and TEMRA cells underwent FACS enrichment. The CDR3 contains 15 residues. Per germline, CDR1 SEHNR and CDR2 FQNEAQ (reference sequence). Trimming took off 8 bases at V and 4 bases at J, with 20 bases between the two ends. It was with random hexamers that roughly 0.45 to 1 ug RNA was reverse transcribed. The immunoSEQ assay covered 54 Vbeta and 13 Jbeta segments for CDR3. TCRdb independently ran MiXCR on the immunoSEQ multiplex PCR reads; one entry per CDR3 protein. The sample lists about 300,000 distinct CDR3 sequences; 80% to 90% were seen once.

The sequence was collected from a human donor with multiple sclerosis. Sequenced: CD8+ T cells from PBMCs. J is TRBJ2-5 and V is TRBV7-9; possibly TRBD1 for D (6 bases). The CDR3 nucleotides are TGTGCCAGCCGATCCCGGGACAACGAAAGAGAGACCCAGTACTTC. This gives the protein CASRSRDNERETQYF.